This T cell receptor (beta chain) was sequenced for a study of shared clonotypes between healthy human individuals. Libraries were prepared by immunoSEQ multiplex PCR; TCRdb keeps only in-frame clonotypes and omits some of them. The sample has about 2.4 million clones, 93% seen once. The CDR3 is 16 amino acids. Germline V CDR1 and CDR2: SGHVS, FNYEAQ. V lost 2 bases, J lost 6 bases, and 18 bases lay in between. This TCR derives from a man younger than 35 in good health. Some clones in this sample may be carry-over from other donors' samples. The chain couples TRBV7-6 to TRBJ2-3; no clear D gene. Sequencing was done on a sample of naive CD4+ T cells from PBMCs. The subset was: CD45RA+ positively selected. The CDR3 DNA reads TGTGCCAGCAGCTTAACCCCGAGCGTTAGATCGGATACGCAGTATTTT. Its protein is CASSLTPSVRSDTQYF.